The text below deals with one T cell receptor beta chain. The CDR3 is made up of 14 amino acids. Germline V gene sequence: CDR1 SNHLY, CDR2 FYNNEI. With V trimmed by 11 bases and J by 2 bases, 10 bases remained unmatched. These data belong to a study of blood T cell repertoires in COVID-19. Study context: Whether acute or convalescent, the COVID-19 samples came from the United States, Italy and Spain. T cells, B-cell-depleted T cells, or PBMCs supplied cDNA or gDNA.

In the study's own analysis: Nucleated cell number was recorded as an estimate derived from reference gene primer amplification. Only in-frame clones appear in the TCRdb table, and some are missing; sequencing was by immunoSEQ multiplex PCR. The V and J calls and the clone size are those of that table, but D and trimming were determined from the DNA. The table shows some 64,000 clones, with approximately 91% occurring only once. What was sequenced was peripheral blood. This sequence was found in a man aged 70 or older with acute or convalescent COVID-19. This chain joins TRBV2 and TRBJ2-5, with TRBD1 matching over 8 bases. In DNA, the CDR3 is TGTGCCGGAAACAGGGGGGAGCGTCAAGAGACCCAGTACTTC. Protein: CAGNRGERQETQYF.